These 8 T cell receptor beta chains originate from one sample sequenced in a study of OX40 agonist ivuxolimab in advanced cancers. This table comes from immunoSEQ multiplex PCR, and its TCRdb copy is limited to in-frame clones, with some not included. This repertoire shows approximately 18,000 clones, 83% found once; its top ten account for around 21%. The sample consisted of CD4+ or CD8+ T cells sorted from blood, taken in a trial of the OX40 agonist ivuxolimab. Receptors were obtained from an adult with an advanced solid tumor such as melanoma, head and neck, liver or kidney cancer.

This CDR3 reads CASSPDWGYNEQFF. CDR3 in DNA: TGTGCCAGCAGCCCAGACTGGGGTTACAATGAGCAGTTCTTC. This sequence joins TRBV14 and TRBJ2-1; no clear D gene. The CDR3 spans 14 residues. Germline values: CDR1 SGHDN, CDR2 FVKESK. Trimming pared 4 bases from V and 4 bases from J, leaving 11 bases between.

The rearrangement uses TRBV11-1 and TRBJ2-5, with 12 bases fitting TRBD2. The CDR3 consists of 16 residues. Germline trimming cut 6 bases from V and 1 base from J; bases unmatched to any gene: 6. The germline CDR1 and CDR2 sequences are SGHAT and FQDESV (reference sequence). In DNA form, the CDR3 reads TGTGCCAGCAGAACGGGGACTAGCGGGCCCCAAGAGACCCAGTACTTC. It codes for CASRTGTSGPQETQYF.

The V and J genes are TRBV5-4 and TRBJ1-1; weak D call: TRBD1 (5 bases). V lost 1 base to trimming and J lost 0 bases, with 13 bases between them. CDR1 is SGHNT, CDR2 YYREEE, per germline (reference sequence). The CDR3 contains 16 residues. CDR3 bases: TGTGCCAGCAGCTTGACGAGGGGCGGACTGAACACTGAAGCTTTCTTT. This codes for CASSLTRGGLNTEAFF. The full variable domain, its missing parts supplied by reference TRBV5-4 and TRBJ1-1, is ETGVTQSPTHLIKTRGQQVTLRCSSQSGHNTVSWYQQALGQGPQFIFQYYREEENGRGNFPPRFSGLQFPNYSSELNVNALELDDSALYLCASSLTRGGLNTEAFFGQGTRLTVV.

The chain has TRBV6-5 and TRBJ2-5, with D unresolved. V shed 2 bases and J shed 1 base, with 5 bases lying between them. The CDR3 is made up of 13 amino acids. Germline V lookup: CDR1 MNHEY, CDR2 SVGAGI. CDR3 protein: CASSYGGQETQYF. The CDR3 DNA reads as TGTGCCAGCAGTTACGGTGGCCAAGAGACCCAGTACTTC.

This chain uses TRBV6-1 with TRBJ1-4, with 7 positions matching TRBD1. After removal of 6 bases from V and 6 bases from J, the junction contained 7 bases not matched to a gene. Germline lookup yields CDR1 MNHNS and CDR2 SASEGT. CDR3 length equals 14 residues. Here the CDR3 DNA reads TGTGCCAGCAGCCCGGGACAGACCTATGAAAAACTGTTTTTT. It specifies CASSPGQTYEKLFF.

The chain is built from TRBV19 and TRBJ1-2; D is undetermined. In germline, CDR1 is LNHDA, CDR2 SQIVND (reference sequence). The germline V and J ends were trimmed by 7 bases and 0 bases, with 9 bases remaining between them. The CDR3 has 13 residues. The CDR3 spells CASTYRTNYGYTF. CDR3 coding DNA: TGTGCCAGTACCTATAGAACTAACTATGGCTACACCTTC.

This chain links TRBV6-9 with TRBJ2-7; the match to TRBD2 covers 10 bases. Germline V gives CDR1 MNHGY, CDR2 SVAAGI. V was clipped by 10 bases and J by 5 bases; unmatched bases: 8. The CDR3 sequence is 13 residues long. For the CDR3, the DNA is TGTGCCACCGGGGCTAGCGGGAGAGACGAGCAGTACTTC. Translating gives CATGASGRDEQYF.

The rearrangement links TRBV28 to TRBJ2-2; TRBD2 matches at 11 bases. The CDR3 extends over 19 amino acids. Germline V lookup: CDR1 MDHEN, CDR2 SYDVKM. The J segment lost 4 bases and the V segment lost 4 bases, leaving 14 bases of the junction unmatched. CDR3 loop: CASSSELAGGPLGTGELFF. CDR3 DNA: TGTGCCAGCAGTTCAGAGTTAGCGGGGGGGCCTCTCGGCACCGGGGAGCTGTTTTTT. Variable domain in full (rest from reference TRBV28 and TRBJ2-2): DVKVTQSSRYLVKRTGEKVFLECVQDMDHENMFWYRQDPGLGLRLIYFSYDVKMKEKGDIPEGYSVSREKKERFSLILESASTNQTSMYLCASSSELAGGPLGTGELFFGEGSRLTVL.